This T cell receptor (beta chain) came from a study of blood T cell repertoires in COVID-19. Study at large: The analysed material was cDNA or gDNA that came from T cells, B-cell-depleted T cells, or PBMCs.

The ends were cut back, 1 base at V and 4 bases at J, with 12 bases in the middle. This CDR3 spans 14 amino acids. CDR1 is SGHDT and CDR2 is YYEEEE in the germline V gene. In the original workflow: Using reference gene primer amplification, nucleated cell counts were estimated. TCRdb's copy holds only in-frame clones and misses some; the assay was immunoSEQ multiplex PCR. V, J and clone size were drawn from that table, and D and trimming were deduced from the DNA. The data show about 210,000 clones, around 82% seen once. Source material: peripheral blood. The clonotype was recovered from a woman between 50 and 59 years old with acute or convalescent COVID-19. The chain recombines TRBV5-6 with TRBJ2-7; possibly TRBD1 for D (6 bases). CDR3 residues: CASSLTGSLYEQYF. The DNA of the CDR3 is TGTGCCAGCAGCTTGACAGGGAGTTTGTACGAGCAGTACTTC. The full variable domain, its missing parts supplied by reference TRBV5-6 and TRBJ2-7, is DAGVTQSPTHLIKTRGQQVTLRCSPKSGHDTVSWYQQALGQGPQFIFQYYEEEERQRGNFPDRFSGHQFPNYSSELNVNALLLGDSALYLCASSLTGSLYEQYFGPGTRLTVT.